The clone carrying this T cell receptor beta chain is large within its sample. Its antigen remains unknown. These gene names are mouse names. The CDR3 end falls 3 residues outside the read, so it is completed with the germline J gene. The sample belongs to a study of CD8+ T cells in alopecia areata. About the study: Donors of skin were C3H/HeJ mice aged roughly 6-13 months with spontaneous alopecia, and recipients were approximately 6-11-week-old female C3H/HeJ mice. Findings and limits, study-wide: More clonal than normal scalp was lesional scalp, particularly alopecia totalis/universalis.

The CDR3 is 14 residues long. Per germline, CDR1 NSQYPW and CDR2 LRSPGD (reference sequence). After removal of 1 base from V and 9 bases from J, the junction contained 0 bases not matched to a gene. Noted time point: mouse skin 3 weeks after grafting. Recipient mice underwent skin biopsy at grafting and 3 and 6 weeks later. RNA was extracted and reverse transcribed into cDNA as the sequencing template. Method: immunoSEQ multiplex PCR; TCRdb's copy keeps in-frame clones and lacks some. This sample carries a few thousand clones and no singletons, and roughly 9.1% goes to the top ten. The sequence was collected from a C3H/HeJ mouse with alopecia areata. This mouse strain has H2-k as its MHC haplotype. This chain uses TRBV1 with TRBJ1-6; 10 bases map to TRBD1. Being an ORF, TRBJ1-6 has a function that is uncertain. This specimen was skin, taken at week 3. The part of the CDR3 DNA that was read is TGCACCTGCAGTGCAGGACAGGGGGCTTCGCCC. Translated, it gives CTCSAGQGASP. The CDR3 in full is CTCSAGQGASPLYF.